Sequencing of this TCR beta chain was carried out in a study of cytomegalovirus exposure and HLA in healthy donors. Study-level results: Indistinguishable V segments such as TRBV6-2 and TRBV6-3 were excluded. The availability of immune exposure information extended only to CMV serostatus. There were 160 or so TCR beta chains listed as cytomegalovirus-associated.

PCR involved 60 Vbeta and 13 Jbeta primers. In the source study's methods: Unique TCR beta chains numbered roughly 84 million in a later analysis, with roughly 9.9 million shared. Generated by immunoSEQ multiplex PCR, the TCRdb table keeps only in-frame clones and is missing some. V, J and clone size derive from that table, while D and trimming were established from the DNA sequence. Its clone listing holds 55,000 to 75,000 clones. In regard to this clone: As yet, its antigen is unknown.

This CDR3 is 12 amino acids long. Deletions cut 8 bases from V and 6 bases from J, with 11 bases between. Per germline, CDR1 SNHLY and CDR2 FYNNEI. Sequencing was carried out using PBMCs. This clonotype was obtained from a woman aged 25 to 39 in good health and CMV-seronegative. This sequence joins TRBV2 and TRBJ2-1; D is undetermined. The DNA for the CDR3 is TGTGCCAGCTCCCCCCCCAGCAATGAGCAGTTCTTC. As protein: CASSPPSNEQFF. Combining the CDR3 with reference TRBV2 and TRBJ2-1 gives the whole variable domain EPEVTQTPSHQVTQMGQEVILRCVPISNHLYFYWYRQILGQKVEFLVSFYNNEISEKSEIFDDQFSVERPDGSNFTLKIRSTKLEDSAMYFCASSPPSNEQFFGPGTRLTVL.